The present T cell receptor beta chain was sequenced within a study of cytomegalovirus exposure and HLA in healthy donors. The PCR employed 60 Vbeta primers together with 13 Jbeta primers. Method: immunoSEQ multiplex PCR; TCRdb's copy keeps in-frame clones and lacks some. The table records 150,000 to 180,000 clones, 65% to 75% of them present only once. Looked up from germline, CDR1 is PRHDT and CDR2 is FYEKMQ (reference sequence). CDR3 length equals 14 residues. V shed 10 bases, J shed 5 bases, and the junction held 12 bases outside the gene matches. This receptor was obtained from a man aged 18 to 29 in good health and CMV-seronegative. The chain recombines TRBV13 with TRBJ2-3; 7 bases are a match to TRBD2. The sample comprised PBMCs. Here the CDR3 DNA reads TGTGCCACTTCCGGGGCGGGGGAAGAAGATACGCAGTATTTT. Translation gives CATSGAGEEDTQYF.